This TCR beta chain was obtained from a study of blood T cell repertoires in COVID-19. As for the study in general: Sources were T cells, B-cell-depleted T cells, or PBMCs; the material itself was cDNA or gDNA.

Adults between about 18 and 95 years of age took part from about two dozen US areas. Two negative PCRs, clearance, or symptom resolution characterized the recovered Cohort 3 donors. In the study's own analysis: Nucleated cell number was recorded as an estimate derived from reference gene primer amplification. TCRdb keeps only in-frame clones here, not all; method: immunoSEQ multiplex PCR. V and J calls and clone size follow that table, whereas D and trimming were derived from the DNA. The table records a few hundred thousand clones, 70% to 90% of them present only once. Germline trimming cut 6 bases from V and 7 bases from J; bases unmatched to any gene: 11. Germline V gene data show CDR1 as MNHEY and CDR2 as SVGAGI. The CDR3 loop spans 14 amino acids.

The chain couples TRBV6-5 to TRBJ1-2; 7 nucleotides match TRBD1. The sample consisted of PBMCs or T cells enriched from blood (not recorded which). The TCR was taken from a woman aged 25 to 45 who had recovered from COVID-19. The CDR3 region is CASSPRGNQGGYTF. CDR3 coding DNA: TGTGCCAGCAGCCCCAGGGGGAACCAGGGTGGCTACACCTTC.